This TCR beta chain was sequenced for a study of T cell responses to AZD1222 COVID-19 vaccine. V trimming: 4 bases; J trimming: 5 bases; junction bases outside the gene matches: 5. There are 14 residues in the CDR3. Germline V gives CDR1 SGHRS, CDR2 YFSETQ. Produced via immunoSEQ multiplex PCR; TCRdb's table is partial and in-frame only. The sample includes some 190,000 clones, over 80% seen only once; the top ten take approximately 1.3%. The chain joins TRBV5-1 to TRBJ1-4, with 7 bases identical to TRBD1. This clonotype was sampled from an adult in good health. The sequences come from peripheral blood, collected on day 0 of AZD1222 vaccination. The CDR3 sequence is CASSHRGGNEKLFF. The CDR3 DNA reads as TGCGCCAGCAGCCACAGGGGAGGAAATGAAAAACTGTTTTTT.